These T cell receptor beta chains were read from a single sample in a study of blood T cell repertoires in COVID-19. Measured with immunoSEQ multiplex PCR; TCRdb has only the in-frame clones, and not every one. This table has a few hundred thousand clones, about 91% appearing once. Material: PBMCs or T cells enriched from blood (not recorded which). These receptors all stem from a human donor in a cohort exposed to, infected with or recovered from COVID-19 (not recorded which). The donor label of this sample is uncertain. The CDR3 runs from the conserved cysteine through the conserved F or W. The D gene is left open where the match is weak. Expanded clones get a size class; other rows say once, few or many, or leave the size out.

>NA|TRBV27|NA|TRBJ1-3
TGTGCCAGCAGTTTGTCGGGGGTATTCTCTGGAAACACCATATATTTT
CASSLSGVFSGNTIYF
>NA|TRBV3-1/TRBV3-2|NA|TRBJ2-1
TGTGCCAGCAGCCAGAACAAAGAGCTAGACAATGAGCAGTTCTTC
CASSQNKELDNEQFF
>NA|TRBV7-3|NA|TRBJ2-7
TGTGCCAGCAGCCGGACAGAGAGCTCCTACGAGCAGTACTTC
CASSRTESSYEQYF
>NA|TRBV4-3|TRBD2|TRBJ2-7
TGCGCCAGCAGCCCCGGGACTAGCGGAAACTACGAGCAGTACTTC
CASSPGTSGNYEQYF
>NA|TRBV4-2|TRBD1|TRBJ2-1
TGTGCCAGCAGCCCCGACAGGGGCGAGCAGTTCTTC
CASSPDRGEQFF
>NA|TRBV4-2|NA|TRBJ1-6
TGTGCCAGCAGCCAAGATCGACAAACTTATAATTCACCCCTCCACTTT
CASSQDRQTYNSPLHF
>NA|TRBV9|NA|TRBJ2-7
TGTGCCAGCTCAATGGGGGGTTGGGCCTACGAGCAGTACTTC
CASSMGGWAYEQYF
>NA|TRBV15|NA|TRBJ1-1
TGTGCCACCAGCGGGCAGTCTAACACTGAAGCTTTCTTT
CATSGQSNTEAFF
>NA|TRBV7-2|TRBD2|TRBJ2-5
TGTGCCAGCAGCAGAGTGGCGGGGGGGCGGTCGCGGGAGACCCAGTACTTC
CASSRVAGGRSRETQYF
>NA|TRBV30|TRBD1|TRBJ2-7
TGTGCCTGGACTGGACAGGGAGGAAGGGAGCAGTACTTC
CAWTGQGGREQYF
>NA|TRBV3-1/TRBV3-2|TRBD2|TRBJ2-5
TGTGCCAGCAGCCAGCGGGGGTGGGGCCCTCAAGAGACCCAGTACTTC
CASSQRGWGPQETQYF
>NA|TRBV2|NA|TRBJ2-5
TGTGCCAGCAGTACAGGGTCGGCCAACCAAAAGACCCAGTACTTC
CASSTGSANQKTQYF
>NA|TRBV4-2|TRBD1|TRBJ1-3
TGTGCCAGCAGCCGAACAGGGGTCTCTGGAAACACCATATATTTT
CASSRTGVSGNTIYF
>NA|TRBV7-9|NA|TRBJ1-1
TGTGCCAGCAGCCCCCCCCGACAGAAGAACACTGAAGCTTTCTTT
CASSPPRQKNTEAFF
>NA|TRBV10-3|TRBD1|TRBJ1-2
TGTGCCATCACCAGGGGGGTTGGCTATGGCTACACCTTC
CAITRGVGYGYTF
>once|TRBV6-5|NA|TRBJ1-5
TGTGCCAGCAGCCTTACAGGGCACAATCAGCCCCAGCATTTT
CASSLTGHNQPQHF
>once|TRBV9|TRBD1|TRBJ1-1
TGTGCCAGCAGCGTAGCCGGGACAGGGGGCCTCCGAAACACTGAAGCTTTCTTT
CASSVAGTGGLRNTEAFF
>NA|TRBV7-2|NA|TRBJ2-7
TGTGCCAGCAGCTCTACCCCGGGAACGGGCTACGAGCAGTACTTC
CASSSTPGTGYEQYF
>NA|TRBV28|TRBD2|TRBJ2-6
TGTGCCAGCAGTTTCGGCGGGGGTTACTCTGGGGCCAACGTCCTGACTTTC
CASSFGGGYSGANVLTF
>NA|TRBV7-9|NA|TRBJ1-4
TGTGCCAGCAGCTTTTCGGGGGTGGGGACCGAAAAACTGTTTTTT
CASSFSGVGTEKLFF